This TCR beta chain was profiled in a study of T cells in Graves' hyperthyroidism and ophthalmopathy. On the study more broadly: Peripheral blood samples were taken at initial diagnosis, prior to any treatment.

RNA transcripts served as the template for amplifying TCR beta CDR3 regions. A set of HTBI primers served as the primers for a first-round RT-PCR of the TCR CDR3. Each CDR3 protein gets one entry after TCRdb re-called the multiplex PCR reads with MiXCR. The repertoire holds around 300,000 distinct CDR3 sequences, about 14% seen once, with 6.5% to 10% in the top ten. Concerning this clonotype itself: The target antigen is unknown.

Germline V gene data show CDR1 as SGHNT and CDR2 as YYREEE (reference sequence). This CDR3 is built from 14 residues. Trimming left V 1 base short and J 6 bases short, with 12 bases between. The study collected blood at first hyperthyroidism diagnosis, before any ophthalmopathy symptoms arose. Source material for PBMCs was more than 9.5 ml fresh peripheral blood. The study, taken as a whole, reports: The blood repertoire included most of the expanded thyroid clonotypes above 0.001.

The sample comprised blood. The chain joins TRBV5-4 to TRBJ2-3; D ambiguous. This TCR came from a woman in her twenties or thirties with Graves' hyperthyroidism that later progressed to Graves' ophthalmopathy. CDR3 in DNA: TGTGCCAGCAGCTTGCTATTAGCAGGTGATACGCAGTATTTT. The encoded protein is CASSLLLAGDTQYF.